Described below is a single TCR beta chain sequence and its context. Its antigen is currently unknown. The CDR3 sequence is 14 residues long. The ends were cut back, 6 bases at V and 4 bases at J, with 16 bases in the middle. Germline lookup yields CDR1 SGHDT and CDR2 YYEEEE. The data stem from a study of cytomegalovirus exposure and HLA in healthy donors. Overall study findings and caveats: Productive status was seen about 90% or about 30% of the time for most TCR beta V segments in an earlier analysis. In a later analysis, several top co-occurrence clusters appeared linked to parvovirus B19, influenza, CMV and Epstein-Barr virus. Listed as cytomegalovirus-associated were 170 or so TCR beta chains. Cytomegalovirus status was reportedly diagnosed by the classifier with high specificity and sensitivity.

It was with 60 Vbeta and 13 Jbeta primers that the PCR ran. Profiled with immunoSEQ multiplex PCR; TCRdb holds only in-frame clones, not every one. The sample yields 65,000 to 85,000 clones, approximately 90% seen once. The V gene is TRBV5-6, the J gene TRBJ1-2; no firm D call. The sample consisted of PBMCs. The origin of this receptor is a woman in her twenties or thirties in good health and CMV-seronegative. This CDR3 is CASTPVGFAYGYTF. CDR3 in DNA: TGTGCCAGCACCCCGGTGGGCTTCGCCTATGGCTACACCTTC.